The 21 T cell receptor beta chains presented below share a single source sample, sequenced in a study of beta chain features in type 1 diabetes. Their antigen targets remain unknown. The authors reverse transcribed all of the isolated RNA, so sequencing captured expressed TCRB transcripts. Profiling relied on immunoSEQ multiplex PCR, and the TCRdb table lists in-frame clones only, not all of them. The top ten hold roughly 0.017% of the sample, which has over 200,000 clones, around 9.9% seen once. General observations from the study: Shortening that was moderate but significant affected the TCRB CDR3s of Type 1 diabetes patients in all four CD4+ subsets.

Material for sequencing was naive CD4+ T cells from blood. Every receptor here comes from a man under 40 with type 1 diabetes.

This clone was seen only a few times. The chain couples TRBV29-1 to TRBJ2-2; 9 positions match TRBD1. Germline values: CDR1 SQVTM, CDR2 ANQGSEA. This CDR3 contains 14 residues. V was pared by 6 bases and J by 2 bases, with 4 bases of the junction left unmatched. DNA for the CDR3: TGCAGCGTGCCGGGACAGGGTAACACCGGGGAGCTGTTTTTT. It yields the protein CSVPGQGNTGELFF.

There are a few counts of this clone. The CDR3 DNA sequence: TGTGCCAGCAGTGCGCAGGGGTCCACCGGGGAGCTGTTTTTT. Translated: CASSAQGSTGELFF. The genes are TRBV6-4 and TRBJ2-2; D perhaps matches TRBD1 (6 bases). There are 14 residues in the CDR3. The V end was cut by 4 bases, the J end by 4 bases, with 10 bases between. Germline V gene data show CDR1 as MRHNA and CDR2 as SNTAGT.

This clone was detected only a few times. This rearrangement joins TRBV6-5 to TRBJ2-1; 7 positions agree with TRBD2. This CDR3 comprises 14 residues. The germline V gene encodes CDR1 MNHEY and CDR2 SVGAGI. V dropped 4 bases and J dropped 8; count of bases not matched to a gene: 8. CDR3 sequence reads: CASSLIAGVDEQFF. The CDR3 region has the DNA TGTGCCAGCAGTTTGATCGCGGGGGTCGATGAGCAGTTCTTC.

This sequence joins TRBV5-4 and TRBJ2-7; possible D gene TRBD2, 6 bases. The germline V gene has CDR1 SGHNT and CDR2 YYREEE (reference sequence). The CDR3 covers 14 residues. V was shortened by 10 bases and J by 2 bases, with 19 bases between the two germline ends. The CDR3 region is CAGMRAGIPYEQYF. CDR3 nucleotide sequence: TGTGCCGGCATGAGGGCGGGGATTCCCTACGAGCAGTACTTC. The entire variable domain, with the rest obtained from reference TRBV5-4 and TRBJ2-7, is as follows: ETGVTQSPTHLIKTRGQQVTLRCSSQSGHNTVSWYQQALGQGPQFIFQYYREEENGRGNFPPRFSGLQFPNYSSELNVNALELDDSALYLCAGMRAGIPYEQYFGPGTRLTVT.

In its sample, this clone was seen a few times. The gene calls are TRBV15 and TRBJ2-1; 11 bases are shared with TRBD2. Germline loops: CDR1 LNHNV, CDR2 YYDKDF (reference sequence). Germline trimming cut 5 bases from V and 4 bases from J; bases unmatched to any gene: 10. The CDR3 contains 17 residues. CDR3 loop: CATSFYELAGVYNEQFF. CDR3 DNA sequence: TGTGCCACCAGCTTTTACGAACTAGCGGGGGTGTACAATGAGCAGTTCTTC. The full variable domain, in which reference TRBV15 and TRBJ2-1 provide the parts outside the CDR3, is DAMVIQNPRYQVTQFGKPVTLSCSQTLNHNVMYWYQQKSSQAPKLLFHYYDKDFNNEADTPDNFQSRRPNTSFCFLDIRSPGLGDTAMYLCATSFYELAGVYNEQFFGPGTRLTVL.

This clone was detected only a few times. Other DNA variants within this sample encode the same CDR3. The chain recombines TRBV9 with TRBJ2-1, with 7 bases aligning to TRBD2. Germline-derived CDR1 and CDR2 are SGDLS and YYNGEE. The CDR3 is 16 amino acids. The V and J ends lost 0 bases and 2 bases, in that order; junction bases with no gene match: 5. The CDR3 bases are TGTGCCAGCAGCGTAGCCGGCCGGGGGGCCTACAATGAGCAGTTCTTC. Protein product: CASSVAGRGAYNEQFF.

This clone showed up just a few times. The chain recombines TRBV2 with TRBJ1-5; D uncertain. This CDR3 has 13 residues. V dropped 4 bases and J dropped 1 base, with 5 bases sitting between them. CDR1 and CDR2 (germline): SNHLY, FYNNEI. CDR3 DNA sequence: TGTGCCAGCAGTGCGGAGAGCAATCAGCCCCAGCATTTT. This translates into CASSAESNQPQHF.

This chain uses TRBV2 with TRBJ1-6; a weak D match, TRBD1 (6 bases). The V and J ends lost 7 bases and 10 bases respectively, with 14 bases between them. CDR3 length: 13 residues. Germline loops: CDR1 SNHLY, CDR2 FYNNEI. The CDR3 spells CASTTGVSSPLHF. DNA of the CDR3: TGTGCCAGCACGACAGGAGTTTCATCACCCCTCCACTTT.

Only a few counts were recorded for this clone. The chain joins TRBV7-9 to TRBJ2-2; no clear D. This CDR3 has 15 residues. V was shortened by 2 bases and J by 2 bases, with 9 bases between the two germline ends. The germline V gene encodes CDR1 SEHNR and CDR2 FQNEAQ (reference sequence). CDR3 sequence (DNA): TGTGCCAGCAGCTTAAGCCCGGTTAACACCGGGGAGCTGTTTTTT. This sequence encodes CASSLSPVNTGELFF.

This clone was observed a few times. The chain links TRBV6-1 to TRBJ2-1, with 8 bases fitting TRBD2. The CDR3 totals 17 residues. V was clipped by 3 bases and J by 0 bases; unmatched bases: 7. CDR1 MNHNS and CDR2 SASEGT come from the germline V gene. The CDR3 coding sequence is TGTGCCAGCAGTGAGGCGGGGGGCGGTTTCTCCTACAATGAGCAGTTCTTC. Translation: CASSEAGGGFSYNEQFF.

This clone was detected only a few times. The genes are TRBV4-3 and TRBJ1-1; perhaps TRBD1 as D (5 bases). The CDR3 contains 13 residues. The V gene's germline CDR1 is LGHNA and CDR2 YSLEER. The ends were cut back, 2 bases at V and 11 bases at J, with 15 bases in the middle. CDR3 bases: TGCGCCAGCAGCCAATCACAGGACCGGGGGGCTTTCTTT. Its translation: CASSQSQDRGAFF.

The chain has TRBV5-1 and TRBJ2-2, with 8 bases lining up with TRBD2. The CDR3 runs 16 residues. CDR1 and CDR2 (germline): SGHRS, YFSETQ. Germline trimming cut 4 bases from V and 4 bases from J; bases unmatched to any gene: 9. CDR3 sequence: CASSRTGGASTGELFF. The CDR3 region has the DNA TGCGCCAGCAGCCGGACGGGGGGGGCCTCCACCGGGGAGCTGTTTTTT.

This clone was seen a few times. The genes are TRBV6-6 and TRBJ2-7, with D perhaps matching TRBD1 (6 bases). The ends were cut back, 5 bases at V and 9 bases at J, with 11 bases in the middle. The germline V gene encodes CDR1 MNHNY and CDR2 SVGAGI (reference sequence). This CDR3 is built from 11 residues. As DNA, the CDR3 is TGTGCCAGCAGTACAGGGACGGGGCAGTACTTC. The encoded protein is CASSTGTGQYF.

This clone was seen only a few times. Distinct nucleotide sequences in the sample also encode this CDR3. The CDR3 reads CASSLGQNYGYTF. The CDR3 region has the DNA TGTGCCAGCAGTTTAGGGCAGAACTATGGCTACACCTTC. This chain joins TRBV28 and TRBJ1-2; D remains unclear. This CDR3 comprises 13 residues. Per the germline V gene, CDR1 is MDHEN and CDR2 is SYDVKM. V lost 2 bases to trimming and J lost 2 bases, with 6 bases between them.

V is TRBV9 and J is TRBJ2-3; D is perhaps TRBD2 (6 bases). The CDR3 totals 16 residues. Trimming removed 4 bases from V and 1 base from J, with 16 bases in between. Germline V gene lookup returns CDR1 SGDLS and CDR2 YYNGEE. DNA of the CDR3: TGTGCCAGCAGCCCGCGTGCTAGCGCTGGCACAGATACGCAGTATTTT. This sequence encodes CASSPRASAGTDTQYF.

The sample holds a few counts of this clone. V is TRBV6-5 and J is TRBJ1-2; TRBD1 might be the D (6 bases). Germline CDR1 MNHEY, CDR2 SVGAGI. Trimming stripped 5 bases from V and 3 bases from J, with 7 bases between. The CDR3 runs 12 residues. CDR3 coding DNA: TGTGCCAGCAGTGCAGGGGACTATGGCTACACCTTC. It yields the protein CASSAGDYGYTF.

J is TRBJ2-5 and V is TRBV18; D gene uncertain. The CDR3 extends over 13 amino acids. Germline V gene data show CDR1 as KGHSH and CDR2 as LQKENI. V lost 5 bases, J lost 2 bases, and 9 bases lay in between. This CDR3 is CASSTDGQETQYF. CDR3 DNA: TGTGCCAGCTCAACAGACGGTCAAGAGACCCAGTACTTC.

This rearrangement joins TRBV5-4 to TRBJ2-1; perhaps TRBD1 as D (6 bases). This CDR3 region has 14 residues. The V gene lost 1 base and the J gene lost 4 bases, with 9 bases spanning the gap. CDR1 and CDR2 (germline): SGHNT, YYREEE (reference sequence). The CDR3 nucleotides read TGTGCCAGCAGCTTGAACGGACAGTACAATGAGCAGTTCTTC. Translated, it gives CASSLNGQYNEQFF.

The table lists this clone with a few counts. This chain links TRBV5-1 with TRBJ1-1; weak D call: TRBD1 (6 bases). CDR1 and CDR2 from the germline V gene are SGHRS and YFSETQ. Trimming removed 5 bases at V and 1 base at J, with 9 bases between. The CDR3 is made up of 13 amino acids. CDR3 in amino acids: CASRLTGNTEAFF. CDR3 in DNA: TGCGCCAGCAGGTTGACAGGGAACACTGAAGCTTTCTTT.

Only a few counts were recorded for this clone. V and J are TRBV7-9 and TRBJ1-1; D is unresolved. Trimming took off 2 bases at V and 5 bases at J, with 12 bases between the two ends. In germline, CDR1 is SEHNR, CDR2 FQNEAQ (reference sequence). The CDR3 loop spans 14 amino acids. The CDR3 is CASSLLFGSTEAFF. CDR3 nucleotide sequence: TGTGCCAGCAGCTTACTCTTTGGGAGTACTGAAGCTTTCTTT.

Points on this clone: The junction and the germline gene differ at one end; a read error may be behind it. This chain joins TRBV7-9 and TRBJ2-4, with 8 bases lining up with TRBD1. The CDR3 is 14 residues long. Germline CDR1 is SEHNR and CDR2 is FQNEAQ (reference sequence). The CDR3 DNA is TGTGCCAGCAGCTTAGGCGGGACAGGCCGGACCGAACACTTC. Protein product: CASSLGGTGRTEHF.